The 9 T cell receptor beta chains given below trace back to one sample, sequenced in a study of identifying expanded T cells in peripheral blood. Method: immunoSEQ multiplex PCR; TCRdb's copy keeps in-frame clones and lacks some. Among around 84,000 clones listed, about 87% were seen once. The sequencing sample was made of blood. Every receptor here comes from a person aged 18 to 70 in good health.

The chain links TRBV28 to TRBJ1-2; 7 nucleotides align to TRBD1. CDR1 is MDHEN, CDR2 SYDVKM, per germline. The trim removed 6 bases at V and 4 bases at J, leaving 5 bases unmatched. The length of the CDR3 is 13 residues. CDR3 residues: CASRSTGVYGYTF. The CDR3 coding sequence is TGTGCCAGCAGGTCTACAGGGGTCTATGGCTACACCTTC.

The V and J genes are TRBV30 and TRBJ1-5; TRBD1 is a possible D gene (5 bases). V was shortened by 0 bases and J by 6 bases, with 9 bases between the two germline ends. Germline-derived CDR1 and CDR2 are GTSNPN and SVGIG (reference sequence). The CDR3 totals 13 residues. CDR3 region: CAWSVRGSQPQHF. The CDR3 DNA sequence: TGTGCCTGGAGTGTACGGGGGAGTCAGCCCCAGCATTTT.

This chain joins TRBV7-9 and TRBJ2-7; weak D call: TRBD1 (6 bases). This CDR3 spans 14 amino acids. The germline V and J ends were trimmed by 4 bases and 1 base, with 11 bases remaining between them. Germline assignment: CDR1 SEHNR and CDR2 FQNEAQ (reference sequence). CDR3 in DNA: TGTGCCAGCAGCTCCTCGGGACATTCCTACGAGCAGTACTTC. Amino acid sequence: CASSSSGHSYEQYF. Drawing the rest from reference TRBV7-9 and TRBJ2-7, the complete variable domain is DTGVSQNPRHKITKRGQNVTFRCDPISEHNRLYWYRQTLGQGPEFLTYFQNEAQLEKSRLLSDRFSAERPKGSFSTLEIQRTEQGDSAMYLCASSSSGHSYEQYFGPGTRLTVT.

V usage is TRBV5-6 and J usage is TRBJ2-3; 10 bases line up with TRBD2. With V trimmed by 3 bases and J by 1 base, 8 bases remained unmatched. The V gene's germline CDR1 is SGHDT and CDR2 YYEEEE. CDR3 length: 17 amino acids. CDR3 nucleotide sequence: TGTGCCAGCAGCTCCTCCCGTAGCGGGGGGCGCACAGATACGCAGTATTTT. Translated: CASSSSRSGGRTDTQYF.

CDR3 sequence reads: CASSIVAGDGYTF. CDR3 sequence (DNA): TGTGCCAGTAGTATAGTAGCAGGCGACGGCTACACCTTC. This chain uses TRBV19 with TRBJ1-2; no reliable D call. Germline CDR1 LNHDA, CDR2 SQIVND (reference sequence). V shed 1 base and J shed 8 bases, with 11 bases lying between them. The CDR3 runs to 13 residues.

The CDR3 DNA reads as TGTGCCATCAGTGAGGGACAGGGGGACTTCTTC. Encoded protein: CAISEGQGDFF. The chain combines TRBV10-3 with TRBJ2-1; 10 bases fit TRBD1. The CDR3 spans 11 residues. In germline, CDR1 is ENHRY, CDR2 SYGVKD. J was trimmed by 16 bases and V by 2 bases; bases with no gene match: 2.

V and J are TRBV7-2 and TRBJ2-7; D may be TRBD2 (5 bases). The CDR3 runs to 15 residues. V dropped 5 bases and J dropped 1 base, with 15 bases sitting between them. Germline assignment: CDR1 SGHTA and CDR2 FQGNSA. In nucleotides, the CDR3 is TGTGCCAGCAGCCTCCAACCGGAGGCATCCTACGAGCAGTACTTC. This encodes CASSLQPEASYEQYF.

V usage is TRBV9 and J usage is TRBJ2-3; a possible D gene is TRBD1 (5 bases). Per the germline V gene, CDR1 is SGDLS and CDR2 is YYNGEE. The CDR3 contains 12 residues. Trimming removed 0 bases from V and 10 bases from J, with 9 bases in between. CDR3 sequence reads: CASSVAGRAQYF. As DNA, the CDR3 is TGTGCCAGCAGCGTAGCTGGCAGGGCGCAGTATTTT.

This clone has only a few counts. The CDR3 sequence: CAWTPPDREGAYGYTF. The CDR3 region has the DNA TGTGCCTGGACCCCACCTGACAGGGAGGGGGCCTATGGCTACACCTTC. The chain has TRBV30 and TRBJ1-2; 7 bases are shared with TRBD1. The V gene end was trimmed by 4 bases and the J gene end by 4 bases; junction bases not matched to a gene: 15. The CDR3 contains 16 residues. Germline-derived CDR1 and CDR2 are GTSNPN and SVGIG (reference sequence).